This is a list of T cell receptor beta chains from one sample in a study of T cells and Merkel cell carcinoma outcomes. Sequenced by immunoSEQ multiplex PCR; TCRdb stores in-frame clones only, minus some. Here the sample spans 6,000 or so clones, roughly 77% being singletons. Input material: tumor tissue from Merkel cell carcinoma. The receptors stem from a human donor with Merkel cell carcinoma. Some clones in this sample may be carry-over from other donors' samples. CDR3s include the opening cysteine and the closing phenylalanine or tryptophan. Fields, in order: V gene, J gene, D gene, clone size, CDR3 DNA, CDR3 protein. D genes are given only for firm matches. Some rows mark clone size as missing; the rest say once, few, many or name a class of expanded clone.

TRBV7-9	TRBJ1-1	NA	NA	TGTGCCAGCAGCTTGGGGTATGGGGGAGCTTTCTTT	CASSLGYGGAFF
TRBV27	TRBJ1-3	NA	NA	TGTGCCAGCAGTCCCTATGGCGACACAGAAGGACACACCATATATTTT	CASSPYGDTEGHTIYF
TRBV25-1	TRBJ2-2	NA	NA	TGTGCCAGCAGTGAATATTTGGACCCCACGAACACCGGGAAGCTGTTTTTT	CASSEYLDPTNTGKLFF
TRBV6-1	TRBJ1-5	TRBD1	NA	TGTGCCAGCAGTGAATCGTACAGGGGAGATCAGCCCCAGCATTTT	CASSESYRGDQPQHF
TRBV4-3	TRBJ2-1	NA	once	TGCGCCAGCAGCCAAGACCTTAGGAGCTCCTACAATGAGCAGTTCTTC	CASSQDLRSSYNEQFF
TRBV29-1	TRBJ1-2	TRBD1	NA	TGCAGCGTCCCGGACAGGGGTGTAGGCTACACCTTC	CSVPDRGVGYTF
TRBV18	TRBJ1-3	NA	NA	TGTGCCAACTCACCAGACAACTCTGGAAACACCATATATTTT	CANSPDNSGNTIYF
TRBV28	TRBJ2-5	NA	once	TGTGCCAGCAGTCCCTACAGGGGGGGGTCGGAGACCCAGTACTTC	CASSPYRGGSETQYF
TRBV28	TRBJ1-2	TRBD1	NA	TGTGCCAGCAGTTTACAGGGGGTGGATGGCTACACCTTC	CASSLQGVDGYTF
TRBV19	TRBJ2-7	TRBD1	few	TGTGCTAGTAGTATTGGGACAGACTTCTACGAGCAGTACTTC	CASSIGTDFYEQYF
TRBV7-9	TRBJ1-1	NA	NA	TGTGCCAGCAGCTTACAGATGAACACTGAAGCTTTCTTT	CASSLQMNTEAFF
TRBV7-2	TRBJ2-3	TRBD2	NA	TGTGCCAGCAGCCAGAGTAGACTAGCGGGAGGGCCGGATACGCAGTATTTT	CASSQSRLAGGPDTQYF
TRBV30	TRBJ2-1	NA	once	TGTGCCTGGAGTGTACGACGGGTTACCTACAATGAGCAGTTCTTC	CAWSVRRVTYNEQFF
TRBV7-2	TRBJ1-2	TRBD1	NA	TGTGCCAGCAGCTTAAATTGGGACAGCCTTAACTATGGCTACACCTTC	CASSLNWDSLNYGYTF
TRBV4-3	TRBJ1-1	TRBD1	NA	TGCGCCAGCAGCCAAGACCCGGGACAGGGGGCTAACACTGAAGCTTTCTTT	CASSQDPGQGANTEAFF